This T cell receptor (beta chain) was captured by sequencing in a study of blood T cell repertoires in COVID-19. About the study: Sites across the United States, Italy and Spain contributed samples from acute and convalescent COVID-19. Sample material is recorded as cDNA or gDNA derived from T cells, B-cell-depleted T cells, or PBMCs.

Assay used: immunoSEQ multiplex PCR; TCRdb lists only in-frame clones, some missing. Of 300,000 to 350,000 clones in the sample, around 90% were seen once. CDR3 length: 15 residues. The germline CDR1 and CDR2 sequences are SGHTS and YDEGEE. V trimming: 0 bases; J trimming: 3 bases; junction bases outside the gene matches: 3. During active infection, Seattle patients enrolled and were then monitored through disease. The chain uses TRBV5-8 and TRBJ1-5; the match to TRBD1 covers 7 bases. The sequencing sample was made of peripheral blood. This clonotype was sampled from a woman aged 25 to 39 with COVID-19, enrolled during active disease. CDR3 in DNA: TGTGCCAGCAGCTTGGGGGACAGCGACAATCAGCCCCAGCATTTT. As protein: CASSLGDSDNQPQHF. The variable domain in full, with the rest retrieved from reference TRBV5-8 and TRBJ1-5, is EAGVTQSPTHLIKTRGQQATLRCSPISGHTSVYWYQQALGLGLQFLLWYDEGEERNRGNFPPRFSGRQFPNYSSELNVNALELEDSALYLCASSLGDSDNQPQHFGDGTRLSIL.